The present T cell receptor (beta chain) was sequenced within a study of cytomegalovirus exposure and HLA in healthy donors. Broader study findings: Later analysis showed TCR association rates varying by HLA locus, highest for DRB1 and lowest for HLA-C. Fewer N-insertions than the 666-donor mean were reportedly shown by an Asian-associated ancestry cluster in a later analysis.

V lost 0 bases to trimming and J lost 10 bases; unmatched junction nucleotides: 14. CDR1 SGDLS and CDR2 YYNGEE come from the germline V gene. This CDR3 is 18 amino acids long. 60 Vbeta and 13 Jbeta primers were used in PCR. TCRdb's table, derived via immunoSEQ multiplex PCR, lists solely in-frame clones and lacks some. The sample includes 150,000 to 200,000 clones, about 80% of them seen just once. A note on this clone: Its specificity is not known.

Material: PBMCs. This rearrangement joins TRBV9 to TRBJ1-6, with TRBD1 matching 9 bases. The sequence was collected from a woman aged 18-29 years in good health and CMV-seropositive. The CDR3: CASSVVPTGGYRSSPLHF. CDR3 in DNA: TGTGCCAGCAGCGTAGTCCCCACAGGGGGCTATCGTTCCTCACCCCTCCACTTT. The full variable domain, in which reference TRBV9 and TRBJ1-6 provide the parts outside the CDR3, is DSGVTQTPKHLITATGQRVTLRCSPRSGDLSVYWYQQSLDQGLQFLIQYYNGEERAKGNILERFSAQQFPDLHSELNLSSLELGDSALYFCASSVVPTGGYRSSPLHFGNGTRLTVT.